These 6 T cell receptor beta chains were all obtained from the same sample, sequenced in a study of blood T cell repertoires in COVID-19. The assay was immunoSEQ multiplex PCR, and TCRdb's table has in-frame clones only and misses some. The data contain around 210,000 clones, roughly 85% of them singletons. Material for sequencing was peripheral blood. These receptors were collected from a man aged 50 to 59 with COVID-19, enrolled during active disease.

CDR3 sequence: CASSESGTDNSPLHF. Written as DNA, the CDR3 is TGCGCCAGCAGTGAGTCCGGGACAGATAATTCACCCCTCCACTTT. The rearrangement links TRBV10-2 to TRBJ1-6; TRBD1 matches at 7 bases. This CDR3 is built from 15 residues. Unmatched junction bases numbered 1, after V lost 0 bases and J lost 5 bases. Germline V gene data show CDR1 as WSHSY and CDR2 as SAAADI.

This CDR3 reads CASSAWDSRRYTEAFF. DNA for the CDR3: TGTGCCAGCAGCGCGTGGGACAGTAGAAGATACACTGAAGCTTTCTTT. The chain couples TRBV11-1 to TRBJ1-1, with 7 bases aligning to TRBD1. Germline CDR1 and CDR2: SGHAT and FQDESV (reference sequence). The CDR3 is 16 residues long. Losses at the gene ends were 5 bases for V and 3 bases for J; bases not matched to a gene: 12.

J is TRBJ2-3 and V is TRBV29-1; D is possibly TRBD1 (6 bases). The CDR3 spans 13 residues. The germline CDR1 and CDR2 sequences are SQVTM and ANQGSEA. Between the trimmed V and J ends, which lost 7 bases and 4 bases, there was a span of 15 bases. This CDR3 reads CSAQTQGSDTQYF. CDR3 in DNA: TGCAGCGCCCAAACGCAGGGGTCAGATACGCAGTATTTT.

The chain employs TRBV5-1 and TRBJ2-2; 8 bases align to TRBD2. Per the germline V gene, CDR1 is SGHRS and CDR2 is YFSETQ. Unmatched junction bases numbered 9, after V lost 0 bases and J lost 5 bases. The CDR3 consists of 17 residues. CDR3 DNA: TGCGCCAGCAGCTTGGTTACGGGGGGGCCGGTGACCGGGGAGCTGTTTTTT. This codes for CASSLVTGGPVTGELFF.

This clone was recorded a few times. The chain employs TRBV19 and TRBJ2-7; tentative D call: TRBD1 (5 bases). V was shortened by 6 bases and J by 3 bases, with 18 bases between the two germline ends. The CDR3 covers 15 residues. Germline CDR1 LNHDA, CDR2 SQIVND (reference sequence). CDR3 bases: TGTGCCAGTAGACAGTCCGACAGCCATATCTACGAGCAGTACTTC. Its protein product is CASRQSDSHIYEQYF.

CDR3 sequence: CASSPLAGGPPQTQYF. The CDR3 coding sequence is TGTGCCAGCAGTCCTCTAGCGGGGGGCCCTCCGCAGACCCAGTACTTC. The V call is TRBV2, the J call TRBJ2-5; 11 nucleotides align to TRBD2. The V segment lost 5 bases and the J segment 6 bases; nucleotides outside the gene matches: 11. The CDR3 sequence is 16 residues long. In germline, CDR1 is SNHLY, CDR2 FYNNEI.